This T cell receptor beta chain was sequenced for a study of control samples from healthy donors and cancer patients. This CDR3 contains 16 residues. V lost 2 bases and J lost 5, with 19 bases in between. Looked up from germline, CDR1 is SGHRS and CDR2 is YFSETQ. Data came from immunoSEQ multiplex PCR; TCRdb stores just in-frame clones and leaves some out. The table lists 70,000 to 80,000 clones, roughly 84% of them singletons. The sequencing sample was made of blood. The sequence derives from a man aged 50 or older in good health. The V gene is TRBV5-1, the J gene TRBJ2-5; D is possibly TRBD1 (6 bases). The CDR3 protein is CASSLGGAGASETQYF. Written as DNA, the CDR3 is TGCGCCAGCAGCTTAGGTGGCGCAGGGGCCAGTGAGACCCAGTACTTC.